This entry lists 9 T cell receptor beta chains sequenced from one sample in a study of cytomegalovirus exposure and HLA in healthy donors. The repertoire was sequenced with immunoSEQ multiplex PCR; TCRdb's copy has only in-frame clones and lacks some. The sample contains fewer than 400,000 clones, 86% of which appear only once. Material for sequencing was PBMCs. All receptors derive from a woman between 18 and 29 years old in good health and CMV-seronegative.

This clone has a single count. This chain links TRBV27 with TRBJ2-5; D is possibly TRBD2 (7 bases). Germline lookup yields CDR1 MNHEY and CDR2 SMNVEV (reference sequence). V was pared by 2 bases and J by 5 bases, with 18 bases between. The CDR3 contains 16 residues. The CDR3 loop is CASSLVGGGAGETQYF. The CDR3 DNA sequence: TGTGCCAGCAGTTTAGTAGGTGGGGGGGCTGGGGAGACCCAGTACTTC.

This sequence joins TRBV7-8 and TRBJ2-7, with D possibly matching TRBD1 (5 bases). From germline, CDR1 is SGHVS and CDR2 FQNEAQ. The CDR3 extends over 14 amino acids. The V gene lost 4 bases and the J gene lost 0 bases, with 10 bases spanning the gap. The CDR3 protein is CASSSRDSSYEQYF. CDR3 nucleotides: TGTGCCAGCAGCTCCCGAGACAGCTCCTACGAGCAGTACTTC.

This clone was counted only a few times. The CDR3 region is CASSRTALMFIDTQYF. In DNA, the CDR3 is TGTGCCAGCAGTCGGACTGCGCTGATGTTTATCGATACGCAGTATTTT. The chain combines TRBV7-2 with TRBJ2-3, with D possibly TRBD2 on 5 matching bases. This CDR3 region has 16 residues. Germline CDR1 and CDR2: SGHTA and FQGNSA. The germline V and J ends were trimmed by 6 bases and 6 bases, with 22 bases remaining between them. The entire variable domain, with the rest obtained from reference TRBV7-2 and TRBJ2-3, is as follows: GAGVSQSPSNKVTEKGKDVELRCDPISGHTALYWYRQSLGQGLEFLIYFQGNSAPDKSGLPSDRFSAERTGGSVSTLTIQRTQQEDSAVYLCASSRTALMFIDTQYFGPGTRLTVL.

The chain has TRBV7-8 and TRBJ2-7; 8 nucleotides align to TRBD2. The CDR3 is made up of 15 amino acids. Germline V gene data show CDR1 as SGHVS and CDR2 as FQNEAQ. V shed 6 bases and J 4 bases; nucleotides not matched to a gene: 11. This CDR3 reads CASSSGGSGNYEQYF. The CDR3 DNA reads TGTGCCAGCAGTTCGGGAGGTAGCGGGAATTACGAGCAGTACTTC.

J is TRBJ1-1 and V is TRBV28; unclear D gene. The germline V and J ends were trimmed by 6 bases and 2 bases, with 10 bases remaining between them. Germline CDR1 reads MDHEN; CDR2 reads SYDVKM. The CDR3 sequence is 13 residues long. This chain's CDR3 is CASSRQGNTEAFF. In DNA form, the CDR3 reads TGTGCCAGCAGCCGACAAGGAAACACTGAAGCTTTCTTT. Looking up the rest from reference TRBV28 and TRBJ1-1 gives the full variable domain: DVKVTQSSRYLVKRTGEKVFLECVQDMDHENMFWYRQDPGLGLRLIYFSYDVKMKEKGDIPEGYSVSREKKERFSLILESASTNQTSMYLCASSRQGNTEAFFGQGTRLTVV.

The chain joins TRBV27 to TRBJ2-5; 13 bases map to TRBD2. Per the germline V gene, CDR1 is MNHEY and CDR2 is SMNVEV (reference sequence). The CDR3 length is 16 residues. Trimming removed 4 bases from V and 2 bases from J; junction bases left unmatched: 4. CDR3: CASSSSLAGGQETQYF. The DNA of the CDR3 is TGTGCCAGCAGTTCTTCACTAGCGGGGGGGCAAGAGACCCAGTACTTC.

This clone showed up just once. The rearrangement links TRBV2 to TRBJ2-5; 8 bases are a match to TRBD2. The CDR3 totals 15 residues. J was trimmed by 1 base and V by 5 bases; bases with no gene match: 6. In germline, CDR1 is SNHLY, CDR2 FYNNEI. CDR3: CASSTDSGIQETQYF. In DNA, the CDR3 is TGTGCCAGCAGTACTGATAGCGGGATCCAAGAGACCCAGTACTTC.

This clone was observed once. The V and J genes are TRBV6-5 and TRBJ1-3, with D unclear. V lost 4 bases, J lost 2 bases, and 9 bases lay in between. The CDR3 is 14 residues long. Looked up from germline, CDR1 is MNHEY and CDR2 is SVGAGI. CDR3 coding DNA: TGTGCCAGCAGTTCCAGACACGCTGGAAACACCATATATTTT. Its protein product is CASSSRHAGNTIYF.

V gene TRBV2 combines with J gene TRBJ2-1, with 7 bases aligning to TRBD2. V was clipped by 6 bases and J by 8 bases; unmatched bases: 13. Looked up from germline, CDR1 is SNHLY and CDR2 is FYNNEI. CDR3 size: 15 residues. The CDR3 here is CASRGGLAEKDEQFF. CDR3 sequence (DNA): TGTGCCAGCAGGGGTGGGCTAGCGGAAAAGGATGAGCAGTTCTTC.